This record concerns one T cell receptor (beta chain) sequence. Its specificity is not known. This record belongs to a study of cytomegalovirus exposure and HLA in healthy donors. The germline V gene encodes CDR1 SGHNT and CDR2 YYREEE (reference sequence). The V segment lost 3 bases and the J segment 6 bases; nucleotides outside the gene matches: 8. The CDR3 has 16 amino acids. The repertoire was sequenced with immunoSEQ multiplex PCR; TCRdb's copy has only in-frame clones and lacks some. The table records 200,000 to 250,000 clones, approximately 87% of them present only once. Study results and limitations: The study put some 160 TCR beta chains on its list as cytomegalovirus-associated.

Sequences were obtained from PBMCs. This receptor was identified in a woman under 30 in good health and CMV-seronegative. The chain employs TRBV5-4 and TRBJ2-7; 14 bases fit TRBD2. The CDR3 is CASSWGGTSGSSEQYF. For the CDR3, the DNA is TGTGCCAGCAGCTGGGGAGGGACTAGCGGGAGCTCCGAGCAGTACTTC. Looking up the rest from reference TRBV5-4 and TRBJ2-7 gives the full variable domain: ETGVTQSPTHLIKTRGQQVTLRCSSQSGHNTVSWYQQALGQGPQFIFQYYREEENGRGNFPPRFSGLQFPNYSSELNVNALELDDSALYLCASSWGGTSGSSEQYFGPGTRLTVT.